These 24 T cell receptor beta chains were all obtained from the same sample, sequenced in a study of cytomegalovirus exposure and HLA in healthy donors. The PCR was carried out with 60 Vbeta primers and 13 Jbeta primers. Generated by immunoSEQ multiplex PCR, the TCRdb table keeps only in-frame clones and is missing some. In the table there are approximately 120,000 clones, about 73% of which are singletons. The sample comprised PBMCs. The receptors derive from a middle-aged woman in good health and CMV-seronegative.

This clone was recorded only once. The rearrangement joins TRBV7-9 to TRBJ2-3; 11 bases are a match to TRBD2. Per the germline V gene, CDR1 is SEHNR and CDR2 is FQNEAQ (reference sequence). V trimming: 3 bases; J trimming: 3 bases; junction bases outside the gene matches: 5. This CDR3 has 16 residues. The DNA of the CDR3 is TGTGCCAGCAGCTTGGGGGGGACTAGCGGAACAGATACGCAGTATTTT. Protein product: CASSLGGTSGTDTQYF.

V usage is TRBV4-2 and J usage is TRBJ2-3; 13 bases line up with TRBD2. The trim removed 0 bases at V and 4 bases at J, leaving 4 bases unmatched. This CDR3 is built from 17 residues. The V gene's germline CDR1 is LGHNA and CDR2 YNFKEQ. The CDR3 here is CASSQELAGGPADTQYF. Here the CDR3 DNA reads TGTGCCAGCAGCCAAGAACTAGCGGGAGGGCCTGCAGATACGCAGTATTTT.

The chain carries TRBV6-5 and TRBJ1-2; D is perhaps TRBD1 (5 bases). V was shortened by 0 bases and J by 3 bases, with 11 bases between the two germline ends. The germline V gene encodes CDR1 MNHEY and CDR2 SVGAGI. This CDR3 is 15 amino acids long. This CDR3 reads CASSYSRGGDYGYTF. In DNA, the CDR3 is TGTGCCAGCAGTTACTCGAGGGGAGGGGACTATGGCTACACCTTC.

The genes are TRBV7-6 and TRBJ2-1; 11 positions agree with TRBD2. The CDR3 contains 15 residues. V lost 0 bases and J lost 6; bases outside the gene matches: 1. CDR1 is SGHVS, CDR2 FNYEAQ, per germline. The CDR3 is CASSLAGTSGNEQFF. For the CDR3, the DNA is TGTGCCAGCAGCTTAGCGGGGACTAGCGGCAATGAGCAGTTCTTC.

This chain links TRBV5-1 with TRBJ2-3; D is possibly TRBD2 (6 bases). The length of the CDR3 is 14 residues. CDR1 is SGHRS, CDR2 YFSETQ, per germline. Between the trimmed V and J ends, which lost 5 bases and 0 bases, there was a span of 10 bases. The CDR3 sequence is CASSSGPSTDTQYF. CDR3 in DNA: TGCGCCAGCAGTAGCGGTCCTAGCACAGATACGCAGTATTTT.

The chain is built from TRBV9 and TRBJ2-3; D is possibly TRBD2 (6 bases). V lost 1 base to trimming and J lost 4 bases, with 10 bases between them. This CDR3 comprises 14 residues. Germline assignment: CDR1 SGDLS and CDR2 YYNGEE. The CDR3: CASSVIGGADTQYF. DNA of the CDR3: TGTGCCAGCAGCGTAATCGGGGGTGCAGATACGCAGTATTTT.

V gene TRBV5-6 combines with J gene TRBJ2-5, with 7 bases matching TRBD2. The ends lost 4 bases at V and 5 bases at J; junction bases unmatched: 8. Germline-derived CDR1 and CDR2 are SGHDT and YYEEEE. CDR3 size: 14 residues. CDR3 region: CASSTAGVDETQYF. CDR3 DNA sequence: TGTGCCAGCAGCACGGCGGGAGTGGATGAGACCCAGTACTTC.

V and J are TRBV7-6 and TRBJ2-1; the D is unclear. V shed 3 bases and J shed 8 bases, with 8 bases lying between them. From germline, CDR1 is SGHVS and CDR2 FNYEAQ. CDR3 length: 12 residues. The CDR3 protein is CASSFSFHEQFF. The CDR3 DNA is TGTGCCAGCAGCTTTAGTTTCCATGAGCAGTTCTTC. Looking up the rest from reference TRBV7-6 and TRBJ2-1 gives the full variable domain: GAGVSQSPRYKVTKRGQDVALRCDPISGHVSLYWYRQALGQGPEFLTYFNYEAQQDKSGLPNDRFSAERPEGSISTLTIQRTEQRDSAMYRCASSFSFHEQFFGPGTRLTVL.

The CDR3 reads CASSLPGQGNQPQHF. The CDR3 DNA sequence: TGTGCCAGCAGTTTGCCCGGACAGGGGAATCAGCCCCAGCATTTT. J is TRBJ1-5 and V is TRBV28; 9 bases agree with TRBD1. Germline lookup yields CDR1 MDHEN and CDR2 SYDVKM. This CDR3 spans 15 amino acids. Trimming at V came to 3 bases and at J to 4 bases, leaving 4 bases not matched to a gene.

This chain links TRBV19 with TRBJ2-3; tentative D call: TRBD1 (6 bases). Germline V gene lookup returns CDR1 LNHDA and CDR2 SQIVND (reference sequence). Trimming stripped 6 bases from V and 1 base from J, with 23 bases between. CDR3 length equals 18 residues. DNA of the CDR3: TGTGCCAGTAGCCTAACGAAAACAGGGTATTGGCGCACAGATACGCAGTATTTT. Protein product: CASSLTKTGYWRTDTQYF. Filled out from reference TRBV19 and TRBJ2-3, the complete variable domain reads DGGITQSPKYLFRKEGQNVTLSCEQNLNHDAMYWYRQDPGQGLRLIYYSQIVNDFQKGDIAEGYSVSREKKESFPLTVTSAQKNPTAFYLCASSLTKTGYWRTDTQYFGPGTRLTVL.

This chain joins TRBV15 and TRBJ2-3; D ambiguous. V lost 1 base and J lost 5, with 13 bases in between. The germline V gene has CDR1 LNHNV and CDR2 YYDKDF (reference sequence). The CDR3 sequence is 15 residues long. For the CDR3, the DNA is TGTGCCACCAGCAGAGGTCGGCGGCGCTTAGATACGCAGTATTTT. This codes for CATSRGRRRLDTQYF. The full variable domain, in which reference TRBV15 and TRBJ2-3 provide the parts outside the CDR3, is DAMVIQNPRYQVTQFGKPVTLSCSQTLNHNVMYWYQQKSSQAPKLLFHYYDKDFNNEADTPDNFQSRRPNTSFCFLDIRSPGLGDTAMYLCATSRGRRRLDTQYFGPGTRLTVL.

The chain employs TRBV7-9 and TRBJ1-2; 7 bases match TRBD1. Unmatched junction bases numbered 4, after V lost 5 bases and J lost 4 bases. CDR1 is SEHNR, CDR2 FQNEAQ, per germline (reference sequence). The CDR3 has 13 amino acids. Here the CDR3 DNA reads TGTGCCAGCAGCCGGACAGGCGTCTATGGCTACACCTTC. It is translated as CASSRTGVYGYTF.

This clone was seen a few times. The chain couples TRBV28 to TRBJ1-1, with 8 bases lining up with TRBD1. Germline assignment: CDR1 MDHEN and CDR2 SYDVKM. The CDR3 extends over 15 amino acids. The V gene end was trimmed by 6 bases and the J gene end by 8 bases; junction bases not matched to a gene: 14. In DNA form, the CDR3 reads TGTGCCAGCAGGCGCCACGGGACAGGCGTCGGGGAAGCTTTCTTT. Translated, it gives CASRRHGTGVGEAFF. Looking up the rest from reference TRBV28 and TRBJ1-1 gives the full variable domain: DVKVTQSSRYLVKRTGEKVFLECVQDMDHENMFWYRQDPGLGLRLIYFSYDVKMKEKGDIPEGYSVSREKKERFSLILESASTNQTSMYLCASRRHGTGVGEAFFGQGTRLTVV.

This chain links TRBV7-2 with TRBJ1-1; 7 bases agree with TRBD1. The germline CDR1 and CDR2 sequences are SGHTA and FQGNSA. The V gene end was trimmed by 1 base and the J gene end by 1 base; junction bases not matched to a gene: 9. This CDR3 comprises 17 residues. The CDR3 DNA is TGTGCCAGCAGCTTAGTCCCACCCGGGACAGCGAACACTGAAGCTTTCTTT. Translation gives CASSLVPPGTANTEAFF.

The chain has TRBV5-4 and TRBJ2-7; 7 positions agree with TRBD1. Unmatched junction bases numbered 4, after V lost 3 bases and J lost 4 bases. The CDR3 consists of 13 residues. Per the germline V gene, CDR1 is SGHNT and CDR2 is YYREEE (reference sequence). CDR3 amino acids: CASSSGTAYEQYF. In DNA, the CDR3 is TGTGCCAGCAGCTCCGGGACAGCGTACGAGCAGTACTTC.

This clone has a handful of counts. The chain carries TRBV7-3 and TRBJ2-1, with TRBD2 matching over 9 bases. The CDR3 extends over 18 amino acids. The V gene end was trimmed by 1 base and the J gene end by 3 bases; junction bases not matched to a gene: 10. Germline lookup yields CDR1 SGHTA and CDR2 FQGTGA. CDR3 in amino acids: CASSLNTLAGDLYNEQFF. CDR3 in DNA: TGTGCCAGCAGCTTAAACACCTTAGCGGGAGATCTCTACAATGAGCAGTTCTTC. The full variable domain, with the rest looked up from reference TRBV7-3 and TRBJ2-1, is GAGVSQTPSNKVTEKGKYVELRCDPISGHTALYWYRQSLGQGPEFLIYFQGTGAADDSGLPNDRFFAVRPEGSVSTLKIQRTERGDSAVYLCASSLNTLAGDLYNEQFFGPGTRLTVL.

The chain is built from TRBV4-1 and TRBJ1-1, with no clear D. The germline CDR1 and CDR2 sequences are MGHRA and YSYEKL. The CDR3 has 15 amino acids. V was clipped by 1 base and J by 4 bases, with 13 bases between them. The CDR3 DNA follows: TGCGCCAGCAGCCAAGCACCTTCCCCGGGCACTGAAGCTTTCTTT. The encoded protein is CASSQAPSPGTEAFF.

The rearrangement uses TRBV29-1 and TRBJ1-1; maybe TRBD1 (6 bases). Germline CDR1 SQVTM, CDR2 ANQGSEA. The CDR3 consists of 13 residues. V lost 1 base to trimming and J lost 4 bases, with 10 bases between them. The CDR3 protein is CSVEGGGGTEAFF. CDR3 nucleotide sequence: TGCAGCGTTGAAGGAGGGGGGGGCACTGAAGCTTTCTTT. Combining the CDR3 with reference TRBV29-1 and TRBJ1-1 gives the whole variable domain SAVISQKPSRDICQRGTSLTIQCQVDSQVTMMFWYRQQPGQSLTLIATANQGSEATYESGFVIDKFPISRPNLTFSTLTVSNMSPEDSSIYLCSVEGGGGTEAFFGQGTRLTVV.

The rearrangement uses TRBV5-5 and TRBJ2-3; perhaps TRBD2 as D (5 bases). Germline CDR1 and CDR2: SGHKS and YYEKEE (reference sequence). V dropped 4 bases and J dropped 1 base, with 13 bases sitting between them. The CDR3 is 15 residues long. CDR3 in DNA: TGTGCCAGCAGCCGTTCCCTAGCTGGCACAGATACGCAGTATTTT. It translates to CASSRSLAGTDTQYF.

The rearrangement links TRBV2 to TRBJ2-7; perhaps TRBD2 as D (6 bases). Germline V lookup: CDR1 SNHLY, CDR2 FYNNEI. The CDR3 is 11 amino acids. The V end lost 8 bases, the J end lost 4 bases, and 9 bases lay between the germline ends. CDR3 in amino acids: CASGRTYEQYF. CDR3 DNA sequence: TGTGCCAGCGGGAGGACATACGAGCAGTACTTC.

This sequence joins TRBV23-1 and TRBJ1-1; D is undetermined. TRBV23-1 is designated an ORF whose function remains uncertain. V lost 4 bases and J 0 bases, leaving 18 bases between the germline ends. This CDR3 spans 17 amino acids. The CDR3 here is CASSRRPREGLNTEAFF. CDR3 DNA sequence: TGCGCCAGCAGTCGTCGGCCACGGGAGGGTTTGAACACTGAAGCTTTCTTT.

This clone was counted ten times or more. This chain uses TRBV27 with TRBJ2-7; the match to TRBD2 covers 10 bases. Germline loops: CDR1 MNHEY, CDR2 SMNVEV (reference sequence). The CDR3 consists of 14 residues. The ends lost 7 bases at V and 7 bases at J; junction bases unmatched: 10. The CDR3 region is CASKASGSALEQYF. CDR3 in DNA: TGTGCCAGCAAAGCTAGCGGGAGCGCCTTGGAGCAGTACTTC.

This clone was seen just once. The J gene is TRBJ2-7, the V gene TRBV5-4, with 9 bases matching TRBD2. CDR3 length: 18 amino acids. Unmatched junction bases numbered 14, after V lost 4 bases and J lost 0 bases. CDR1 and CDR2 (germline): SGHNT, YYREEE (reference sequence). CDR3 residues: CASSKDGSSGALSYEQYF. The CDR3 DNA is TGTGCCAGCAGCAAGGACGGGTCTAGCGGGGCCCTCTCCTACGAGCAGTACTTC.

J is TRBJ1-6 and V is TRBV6-6; D may be TRBD1 (6 bases). The length of the CDR3 is 15 residues. Germline V gives CDR1 MNHNY, CDR2 SVGAGI (reference sequence). V lost 6 bases to trimming and J lost 10 bases, with 19 bases between them. CDR3 nucleotides: TGTGCCAGCAGCCCGCGGGAGGGGGTAGGGTCACCCCTCCACTTT. It encodes CASSPREGVGSPLHF.